This T cell receptor beta chain was sequenced during a study of blood T cell repertoires in COVID-19. The overall study: Donors in the United States, Italy and Spain gave samples during acute or convalescent COVID-19.

Germline CDR1 MNHEY, CDR2 SMNVEV (reference sequence). This CDR3 region has 15 residues. Between the trimmed V and J ends, which lost 3 bases and 14 bases, there was a span of 20 bases. Clones were sequenced by immunoSEQ multiplex PCR, and TCRdb holds only the in-frame ones, with some missing. The data contain 100,000 to 150,000 clones, 65% to 85% of them singletons. The rearrangement uses TRBV27 and TRBJ1-6, with D hard to call. The receptor comes from an elderly woman with acute or convalescent COVID-19. The sample taken for sequencing was peripheral blood. Here the CDR3 reads CASSFGASGSVALHF. The DNA of the CDR3 is TGTGCCAGCAGTTTTGGAGCTTCGGGGTCGGTGGCCCTCCACTTT.